One sample yielded the 3 T cell receptor beta chains listed below, sequenced in a study of control samples from healthy donors and cancer patients (TCRdb year 2020). Libraries were made using the immunoSEQ multiplex PCR assay. Held by TCRdb, this immuneACCESS table contains in-frame sequences only and omits some clones. Under half of the omission traces to an unresolved V gene where checked; the cause of the rest is unknown. The sample table contains 230,000 or so clones; only one count was recorded for 85% to 95% of them. Together, the top ten hold roughly 1.6% of the sample. The sample comprised blood. These TCRs come from a man aged 45-65 years in good health.

The rearrangement links TRBV27 to TRBJ1-5, with D hard to call. V was shortened by 6 bases and J by 0 bases, with 6 bases between the two germline ends. Germline loops: CDR1 MNHEY, CDR2 SMNVEV (reference sequence). The length of the CDR3 is 13 residues. CDR3 nucleotides: TGTGCCAGCAGCATCATTAGCAATCAGCCCCAGCATTTT. It encodes CASSIISNQPQHF.

This clone was picked up a small number of times. Distinct nucleotide sequences in the sample also encode this CDR3. This sequence joins TRBV5-1 and TRBJ2-7, with unresolved D. CDR1 is SGHRS and CDR2 is YFSETQ in the germline V gene. The CDR3 sequence is 13 residues long. V lost 0 bases and J lost 4, with 8 bases in between. The CDR3 DNA reads as TGCGCCAGCAGCTTGGTGCTTGGGTACGAGCAGTACTTC. Residues: CASSLVLGYEQYF.

This clone is a singleton in its sample. The CDR3 coding sequence is TGTGCCAGCAGCCTATTGGACAGGGCGAGGGGCCGGGAGCTGTTTTTT. This codes for CASSLLDRARGRELFF. This chain uses TRBV13 with TRBJ2-2; 8 nucleotides line up with TRBD1. Losses at the gene ends were 5 bases for V and 9 bases for J; bases not matched to a gene: 14. The germline V gene has CDR1 PRHDT and CDR2 FYEKMQ (reference sequence). The CDR3 has 16 residues.